The entry below gives a single T cell receptor beta chain sequence along with its context. This record comes from a study of blood T cell repertoires in COVID-19. TCRdb's table, derived via immunoSEQ multiplex PCR, lists solely in-frame clones and lacks some. This table holds around 25,000 clones, under 90% found once. V was shortened by 0 bases and J by 8 bases, with 13 bases between the two germline ends. CDR1 and CDR2 (germline): MNHEY, SVGAGI. The CDR3 sequence is 15 residues long. What was sequenced was peripheral blood. The rearrangement uses TRBV6-5 and TRBJ1-4; D gene unclear. This TCR was recovered from a man in his sixties or seventies with acute or convalescent COVID-19. The CDR3 sequence is CASSYSANPREKLFF. DNA for the CDR3: TGTGCCAGCAGTTACTCTGCTAATCCTCGGGAAAAACTGTTTTTT.